These 22 T cell receptor beta chains came from one sample sequenced in a study of T cells after yellow fever vaccination. One entry per CDR3 protein, called by TCRdb with MiXCR from the 5' RACE reads. The sample consists of 300,000 to 350,000 distinct CDR3 sequences, approximately 4.5% of them appearing once. This specimen consisted of PBMCs, obtained 15 days after the yellow fever booster vaccination. The source of these receptors is a young man who received the YFV17D yellow fever vaccine.

This clonotype was seen at least ten times. The rearrangement links TRBV7-2 to TRBJ2-5; 10 nucleotides line up with TRBD2. The length of the CDR3 is 15 residues. The germline gives CDR1 SGHTA, CDR2 FQGNSA. Germline trimming cut 3 bases from V and 4 bases from J; bases unmatched to any gene: 5. The DNA of the CDR3 is TGTGCCAGCAGCTTCAGCGGGGGGGCGGGAGAGACCCAGTACTTC. Encoded protein: CASSFSGGAGETQYF. The variable domain in full, with the rest retrieved from reference TRBV7-2 and TRBJ2-5, is GAGVSQSPSNKVTEKGKDVELRCDPISGHTALYWYRQSLGQGLEFLIYFQGNSAPDKSGLPSDRFSAERTGGSVSTLTIQRTQQEDSAVYLCASSFSGGAGETQYFGPGTRLLVL.

The chain employs TRBV2 and TRBJ1-2; D might be TRBD1 (5 bases). Between the trimmed V and J ends, which lost 3 bases and 0 bases, there was a span of 8 bases. CDR3 size: 14 residues. Germline V CDR1 and CDR2: SNHLY, FYNNEI. CDR3: CASSEQGSNYGYTF. CDR3 coding DNA: TGTGCCAGCAGTGAGCAGGGTTCTAACTATGGCTACACCTTC.

This clonotype has only a few counts. The CDR3 region has the DNA TGTGCCAGCAGCTGGCCAGGGGGCAGGAGCTCCTACAATGAGCAGTTCTTC. Its translation: CASSWPGGRSSYNEQFF. V usage is TRBV11-2 and J usage is TRBJ2-1; 8 bases map to TRBD1. Trimming cost V 4 bases and J 0 bases; bases outside gene matches: 8. Germline lookup yields CDR1 SGHAT and CDR2 FQNNGV. The CDR3 extends over 17 amino acids.

Only a few counts were recorded for this clonotype. V gene TRBV4-3 combines with J gene TRBJ1-6; 8 bases map to TRBD1. The J segment lost 10 bases and the V segment lost 0 bases, leaving 17 bases of the junction unmatched. Germline-derived CDR1 and CDR2 are LGHNA and YSLEER. The CDR3 covers 19 residues. The CDR3 region is CASSQDLPDRVYPESPLHF. CDR3 sequence (DNA): TGCGCCAGCAGCCAAGATCTGCCGGACAGGGTCTACCCAGAATCACCCCTCCACTTT.

The chain is built from TRBV5-1 and TRBJ2-3; TRBD2 might be the D (5 bases). The V gene's germline CDR1 is SGHRS and CDR2 YFSETQ. CDR3 length equals 15 residues. V gave up 3 bases and J gave up 5 bases, with 16 bases separating them. Here the CDR3 reads CASSSGPGTQDTQYF. The CDR3 DNA reads TGCGCCAGCAGCTCCGGCCCGGGAACCCAAGATACGCAGTATTTT.

This clonotype has just a few counts. The chain employs TRBV4-3 and TRBJ2-7; TRBD2 aligns across 7 bases. Germline-derived CDR1 and CDR2 are LGHNA and YSLEER. CDR3 size: 15 residues. The junction had 11 bases not matched to a gene; V was cut back by 6 bases and J by 3 bases. The CDR3: CASSYGLGRVYEQYF. DNA of the CDR3: TGCGCCAGCAGTTACGGACTGGGGAGGGTCTACGAGCAGTACTTC.

This clonotype came up many times. The chain employs TRBV18 and TRBJ1-1; D is ambiguous. Trimming removed 2 bases at V and 1 base at J, with 11 bases between. Germline V CDR1 and CDR2: KGHSH, LQKENI. CDR3 length: 15 residues. The CDR3 DNA follows: TGTGCCAGCTCACCAGAGAACATTGCGAACACTGAAGCTTTCTTT. Protein sequence: CASSPENIANTEAFF.

This clonotype was picked up a small number of times. The J gene is TRBJ1-3, the V gene TRBV7-3; D gene ambiguous. In germline, CDR1 is SGHTA, CDR2 FQGTGA. The CDR3 contains 12 residues. The V and J ends lost 9 bases and 6 bases respectively, with 12 bases between them. CDR3 region: CARRGEPNTIYF. The DNA of the CDR3 is TGTGCCAGGCGGGGAGAACCAAACACCATATATTTT.

This clonotype was counted between two and nine times. The chain's CDR3 is CASSGGTGKDTQYF. CDR3 nucleotide sequence: TGCGCCAGCAGCGGGGGGACAGGAAAGGATACGCAGTATTTT. V usage is TRBV5-1 and J usage is TRBJ2-3, with 8 bases aligning to TRBD1. This CDR3 contains 14 residues. Germline V lookup: CDR1 SGHRS, CDR2 YFSETQ. V was clipped by 4 bases and J by 6 bases; unmatched bases: 7.

This clonotype appeared many times. The chain is built from TRBV6-1 and TRBJ2-1; perhaps D is TRBD1 or TRBD2 (5 bases each). This CDR3 is 12 amino acids long. Germline V gene lookup returns CDR1 MNHNS and CDR2 SASEGT. The V gene lost 3 bases and the J gene lost 15 bases, with 15 bases spanning the gap. This CDR3 is CASSDPGRAGFF. CDR3 DNA sequence: TGTGCCAGCAGTGACCCAGGGAGAGCAGGGTTCTTC.

This clonotype was picked up many times. This chain links TRBV12-3 or TRBV12-4 with TRBJ1-3; no firm D call. This CDR3 is built from 11 residues. With 3 bases removed from V and 3 bases from J, the gap between germline ends came to 0 bases. In DNA form, the CDR3 reads TGTGCCAGCAGTTTTGGAAACACCATATATTTT. It encodes CASSFGNTIYF.

This clonotype was counted ten times or more. This sequence joins TRBV7-8 and TRBJ2-5; possibly TRBD2 for D (6 bases). The CDR3 consists of 16 residues. V shed 2 bases and J shed 4 bases, with 17 bases lying between them. Germline CDR1 reads SGHVS; CDR2 reads FQNEAQ. The CDR3 reads CASSLISLANRETQYF. DNA for the CDR3: TGTGCCAGCAGCTTAATAAGTCTAGCGAACCGAGAGACCCAGTACTTC. Complete variable domain (other parts from reference TRBV7-8 and TRBJ2-5): GAGVSQSPRYKVAKRGQDVALRCDPISGHVSLFWYQQALGQGPEFLTYFQNEAQLDKSGLPSDRFFAERPEGSVSTLKIQRTQQEDSAVYLCASSLISLANRETQYFGPGTRLLVL.

In its sample, this clonotype was seen a few times. This chain connects TRBV7-2 to TRBJ2-5; no clear D gene. The CDR3 has 14 amino acids. V was clipped by 5 bases and J by 0 bases, with 10 bases between them. Germline CDR1 is SGHTA and CDR2 is FQGNSA. The CDR3: CASSPGAYQETQYF. The CDR3 coding sequence is TGTGCCAGCAGCCCCGGAGCGTACCAAGAGACCCAGTACTTC.

The chain recombines TRBV4-1 with TRBJ2-5; D gene uncertain. V dropped 0 bases and J dropped 4 bases, with 9 bases sitting between them. There are 14 residues in the CDR3. Germline V gives CDR1 MGHRA, CDR2 YSYEKL. The CDR3 DNA reads as TGCGCCAGCAGCCAAGATCTGGTGAGAGAGACCCAGTACTTC. It is translated as CASSQDLVRETQYF.

There are many counts of this clonotype. The rearrangement uses TRBV7-9 and TRBJ1-6; the D is unclear. Germline loops: CDR1 SEHNR, CDR2 FQNEAQ (reference sequence). V was clipped by 1 base and J by 7 bases, with 11 bases between them. The CDR3 has 15 amino acids. CDR3 sequence (DNA): TGTGCCAGCAGCTTAGTTGCCCAGCGGAATTCACCCCTCCACTTT. Encoded protein: CASSLVAQRNSPLHF.

This clonotype has a handful of counts. CDR3 in DNA: TGCAGTGCTCGACAGGACTCTGGGGCCAACGTCCTGACTTTC. Translating gives CSARQDSGANVLTF. The V and J genes are TRBV20-1 and TRBJ2-6, with TRBD1 as a possible D gene (6 bases). Trimming took off 5 bases at V and 0 bases at J, with 8 bases between the two ends. Germline V lookup: CDR1 DFQATT, CDR2 SNEGSKA (reference sequence). The CDR3 runs 14 residues.

The V and J genes are TRBV29-1 and TRBJ2-3, with D possibly being TRBD1 (5 bases). This CDR3 is 12 amino acids long. The germline V gene encodes CDR1 SQVTM and CDR2 ANQGSEA. Trimming shortened V by 7 bases and J by 7 bases, and 15 bases separated the two germline ends. CDR3 in amino acids: CSATDSPNTQYF. CDR3 nucleotides: TGCAGCGCGACAGATTCTCCGAATACGCAGTATTTT.

V is TRBV7-6 and J is TRBJ2-2, with 7 bases fitting TRBD1. Germline V gene sequence: CDR1 SGHVS, CDR2 FNYEAQ. The junction had 19 bases not matched to a gene; V was cut back by 8 bases and J by 4 bases. This CDR3 has 18 residues. CDR3: CASRRDGPPGGSTGELFF. The CDR3 nucleotides read TGTGCCAGCCGCCGTGATGGGCCTCCAGGGGGAAGCACCGGGGAGCTGTTTTTT.

The chain has TRBV2 and TRBJ2-3, with a possible D match to TRBD2 (5 bases). The CDR3 loop spans 13 amino acids. Germline lookup yields CDR1 SNHLY and CDR2 FYNNEI. Trimming removed 10 bases from V and 2 bases from J, with 13 bases in between. CDR3 bases: TGTGCCATCGCAGCGGAGTACACAGATACGCAGTATTTT. Amino acid sequence: CAIAAEYTDTQYF.

This clonotype was recorded a few times. J is TRBJ1-1 and V is TRBV28; 8 bases line up with TRBD1. Germline lookup yields CDR1 MDHEN and CDR2 SYDVKM. The length of the CDR3 is 19 residues. V gave up 5 bases and J gave up 6 bases; unmatched junction bases: 23. The CDR3 DNA follows: TGTGCCAGCAGTCCGCCAAGGACCCTCGGACAGGGAGGGGGATCTGAAGCTTTCTTT. It codes for CASSPPRTLGQGGGSEAFF.

This clonotype was counted many times. The chain couples TRBV4-3 to TRBJ1-3; 8 nucleotides align to TRBD1. Germline V lookup: CDR1 LGHNA, CDR2 YSLEER. This CDR3 has 16 amino acids. The trim removed 0 bases at V and 3 bases at J, leaving 4 bases unmatched. In nucleotides, the CDR3 is TGCGCCAGCAGCCAAGAATTCGGGACAGGTGGAAACACCATATATTTT. Translating gives CASSQEFGTGGNTIYF.

This clonotype was seen more than once but under ten times. The rearrangement uses TRBV7-2 and TRBJ1-2; D is perhaps TRBD1 (6 bases). Per the germline V gene, CDR1 is SGHTA and CDR2 is FQGNSA. This CDR3 spans 14 amino acids. Trimming removed 5 bases at V and 3 bases at J, with 13 bases between. The CDR3 here is CASSQGSGHYGYTF. The CDR3 nucleotides are TGTGCCAGCAGCCAGGGGTCGGGGCACTATGGCTACACCTTC.